What follows is one T cell receptor (beta chain) and its context. The data belong to a study of blood T cell repertoires in COVID-19. Turning to the study itself: Acute and convalescent COVID-19 specimens originated in the United States, Italy and Spain. PBMCs, B-cell-depleted T cells, or T cells were the source of the cDNA or gDNA that made up the material.

V shed 6 bases, J shed 4 bases, and the junction held 11 bases outside the gene matches. CDR3 length: 16 residues. CDR1 is LNHDA and CDR2 is SQIVND in the germline V gene (reference sequence). The authors' processing: It was from reference gene primer amplification that nucleated cell counts were estimated. TCRdb keeps only in-frame clones here, not all; method: immunoSEQ multiplex PCR. The DNA gave D and trimming, while V, J and clone size come from that table. The sample holds about 80,000 clones, 88% seen once. The chain joins TRBV19 to TRBJ2-2; 7 bases are shared with TRBD2. The sample consisted of peripheral blood. This clonotype originated in a woman older than 75 with acute or convalescent COVID-19. CDR3 DNA sequence: TGTGCCAGTAGGGCCCCGGGACTACTCGCCACCGGGGAGCTGTTTTTT. Protein sequence: CASRAPGLLATGELFF.